These 30 T cell receptor beta chains originate from one sample sequenced in a study of blood T cell repertoires in COVID-19 (dated by TCRdb to the early 2020s). The library came from the immunoSEQ multiplex PCR assay. TCRdb took this table from immuneACCESS and kept in-frame rearrangements with V and J called. Such tables lack part of the clones; where checked against another copy, unresolved V genes explain under half of the gap, and the rest is unexplained. A total of about 310,000 clones appear in this sample, under 90% of them only once. Roughly a tenth of the sample rests with the top ten. The sequenced material came from PBMCs or T cells enriched from blood (not recorded which). These receptors came from a woman in her 30s who had recovered from COVID-19.

The chain has TRBV4-1 and TRBJ1-4, with D tentatively TRBD1 (5 bases). Germline V gene sequence: CDR1 MGHRA, CDR2 YSYEKL. Trimming took off 0 bases at V and 8 bases at J, with 13 bases between the two ends. CDR3 size: 15 residues. The CDR3 protein is CASSQDRVLGEKLFF. CDR3 nucleotide sequence: TGCGCCAGCAGCCAAGACAGGGTATTAGGGGAAAAACTGTTTTTT.

The chain links TRBV2 to TRBJ1-1, with D possibly being TRBD1 (6 bases). CDR1 and CDR2 (germline): SNHLY, FYNNEI. V was clipped by 4 bases and J by 5 bases, with 14 bases between them. The CDR3 length is 14 residues. CDR3 DNA: TGTGCCAGCAGTGGGGGAGGGGGGTTTACTGAAGCTTTCTTT. It encodes CASSGGGGFTEAFF.

This clone was counted only a few times. The chain is built from TRBV7-6 and TRBJ2-7; possible D gene TRBD2, 5 bases. The CDR3 loop spans 11 amino acids. V was clipped by 4 bases and J by 6 bases, with 7 bases between them. Germline V lookup: CDR1 SGHVS, CDR2 FNYEAQ. DNA for the CDR3: TGTGCCAGCAGCTACGCGGGCGAGCAGTACTTC. It translates to CASSYAGEQYF.

The chain links TRBV5-1 to TRBJ1-4, with 8 bases fitting TRBD1. The junction had 1 base not matched to a gene; V was cut back by 1 base and J by 8 bases. CDR3 length: 13 residues. Germline V CDR1 and CDR2: SGHRS, YFSETQ. The CDR3 spells CASSLNRGEKLFF. The CDR3 region has the DNA TGCGCCAGCAGCTTGAACAGGGGGGAAAAACTGTTTTTT.

The chain uses TRBV28 and TRBJ1-1; D gene uncertain. Germline values: CDR1 MDHEN, CDR2 SYDVKM. V was pared by 1 base and J by 1 base, with 7 bases between. CDR3 length: 14 residues. As DNA, the CDR3 is TGTGCCAGCAGTTTATCGGCGGGGAACACTGAAGCTTTCTTT. The encoded protein is CASSLSAGNTEAFF.

This chain joins TRBV4-1 and TRBJ1-2; perhaps TRBD1 as D (6 bases). The germline V gene encodes CDR1 MGHRA and CDR2 YSYEKL. The V gene lost 2 bases and the J gene lost 3 bases, with 13 bases spanning the gap. The CDR3 is 15 amino acids. CDR3 nucleotides: TGCGCCAGCAGCCAAATCTGGACAGCTGACTATGGCTACACCTTC. It encodes CASSQIWTADYGYTF.

This chain uses TRBV28 with TRBJ1-1; no reliable D call. From germline, CDR1 is MDHEN and CDR2 SYDVKM. There are 12 residues in the CDR3. The V gene lost 6 bases and the J gene lost 0 bases, with 5 bases spanning the gap. The CDR3 reads CASRSMNTEAFF. Here the CDR3 DNA reads TGTGCCAGCAGGAGTATGAACACTGAAGCTTTCTTT.

The chain carries TRBV29-1 and TRBJ2-1; 13 bases agree with TRBD2. The CDR3 has 15 residues. CDR1 SQVTM and CDR2 ANQGSEA come from the germline V gene. Trimming at V came to 4 bases and at J to 4 bases, leaving 4 bases not matched to a gene. CDR3 in DNA: TGCAGCGTTGGACTAGCGGGAGGTCTATACAATGAGCAGTTCTTC. Protein sequence: CSVGLAGGLYNEQFF.

The gene calls are TRBV7-2 and TRBJ1-2, with 8 bases lining up with TRBD1. CDR3 length: 14 residues. The J segment lost 7 bases and the V segment lost 5 bases, leaving 9 bases of the junction unmatched. The germline CDR1 and CDR2 sequences are SGHTA and FQGNSA. CDR3 loop: CASSAAQGAGGYTF. The CDR3, as DNA: TGTGCCAGCAGCGCCGCGCAGGGGGCAGGTGGCTACACCTTC. Full variable domain (outside the CDR3, taken from reference TRBV7-2 and TRBJ1-2): GAGVSQSPSNKVTEKGKDVELRCDPISGHTALYWYRQSLGQGLEFLIYFQGNSAPDKSGLPSDRFSAERTGGSVSTLTIQRTQQEDSAVYLCASSAAQGAGGYTFGSGTRLTVV.

The rearrangement joins TRBV10-2 to TRBJ2-3; 10 nucleotides match TRBD1. V dropped 8 bases and J dropped 1; count of bases not matched to a gene: 3. Germline CDR1 WSHSY, CDR2 SAAADI. The CDR3 loop spans 14 amino acids. The CDR3 DNA sequence: TGCGCCAGCTGGACAGGGGGTGGCACAGATACGCAGTATTTT. Its translation is CASWTGGGTDTQYF.

V and J are TRBV24-1 and TRBJ2-3; 12 nucleotides agree with TRBD1. Per germline, CDR1 KGHDR and CDR2 SFDVKD. The trim removed 3 bases at V and 2 bases at J, leaving 11 bases unmatched. The CDR3 runs 19 residues. In nucleotides, the CDR3 is TGTGCCACCAGTGATCCGGGACAGGGGGCTCACCTACTCACAGATACGCAGTATTTT. Protein product: CATSDPGQGAHLLTDTQYF.

V usage is TRBV7-9 and J usage is TRBJ1-6, with TRBD1 matching over 10 bases. Germline V gene lookup returns CDR1 SEHNR and CDR2 FQNEAQ (reference sequence). The CDR3 has 16 amino acids. The ends lost 5 bases at V and 9 bases at J; junction bases unmatched: 10. CDR3 bases: TGTGCCAGCAGCCTTCGGGGGACAGGGGTTAGTTCACCCCTCCACTTT. It encodes CASSLRGTGVSSPLHF.

This clone was recorded a few times. The rearrangement uses TRBV5-1 and TRBJ2-7, with 7 bases fitting TRBD1. Per the germline V gene, CDR1 is SGHRS and CDR2 is YFSETQ. CDR3 length equals 14 residues. J lost 2 bases, V lost 2 bases, and 4 bases had no gene match. This CDR3 is CASSFLGQAYEQYF. CDR3 nucleotides: TGCGCCAGCAGCTTCTTAGGACAGGCCTACGAGCAGTACTTC.

The rearrangement uses TRBV3-1 (or the pseudogene TRBV3-2) and TRBJ2-1; 9 positions match TRBD2. CDR1 LGHDT and CDR2 YNNKEL come from the germline V gene (reference sequence). CDR3 length: 14 amino acids. V lost 5 bases, J lost 6 bases, and 5 bases stayed unmatched. CDR3 coding DNA: TGTGCCAGCAGCTTAGGACTAGCGAGCAATGAGCAGTTCTTC. Its protein product is CASSLGLASNEQFF.

The CDR3 DNA reads as TGTGCCAGCAGCTTCAGGGGGACGGACACTGAAGCTTTCTTT. This sequence encodes CASSFRGTDTEAFF. The chain combines TRBV11-2 with TRBJ1-1; 7 bases match TRBD1. J was trimmed by 3 bases and V by 3 bases; bases with no gene match: 4. Germline V gene data show CDR1 as SGHAT and CDR2 as FQNNGV. This CDR3 contains 14 residues.

V gene TRBV19 combines with J gene TRBJ2-7, with 11 bases aligning to TRBD2. Trimming at V came to 4 bases and at J to 3 bases, leaving 11 bases not matched to a gene. Germline-derived CDR1 and CDR2 are LNHDA and SQIVND (reference sequence). The CDR3 loop spans 17 amino acids. In DNA, the CDR3 is TGTGCCAGTAGTAAAACGACCGGGACTAGCGGTTACTACGAGCAGTACTTC. The encoded protein is CASSKTTGTSGYYEQYF.

V is TRBV7-2 and J is TRBJ1-1, with TRBD1 matching over 9 bases. This CDR3 comprises 15 residues. The J segment lost 4 bases and the V segment lost 2 bases, leaving 5 bases of the junction unmatched. CDR1 and CDR2 (germline): SGHTA, FQGNSA. The CDR3 protein is CASSLKTGGSTEAFF. The CDR3, as DNA: TGTGCCAGCAGCTTAAAGACAGGGGGTAGCACTGAAGCTTTCTTT.

CDR3 residues: CASSQGPPILNYGYTF. The CDR3 DNA reads as TGTGCCAGCAGCCAAGGGCCCCCAATTCTTAACTATGGCTACACCTTC. The chain combines TRBV14 with TRBJ1-2; no clear D gene. Per germline, CDR1 SGHDN and CDR2 FVKESK. V lost 1 base, J lost 1 base, and 13 bases lay in between. The CDR3 totals 16 residues.

The genes are TRBV19 and TRBJ1-2; the D gene is possibly TRBD1 (5 bases). V dropped 4 bases and J dropped 0 bases, with 18 bases sitting between them. The CDR3 has 17 residues. Germline CDR1 LNHDA, CDR2 SQIVND (reference sequence). CDR3 loop: CASSNRTRPLANYGYTF. The CDR3 DNA reads as TGTGCCAGTAGTAACCGGACAAGGCCGTTGGCTAACTATGGCTACACCTTC.

The V and J genes are TRBV11-3 and TRBJ1-1; D unclear. The CDR3 runs to 13 residues. Trimming stripped 5 bases from V and 5 bases from J, with 12 bases between. Germline-derived CDR1 and CDR2 are SGHNT and YENEEA. The CDR3 is CASSRTRVTEAFF. Written as DNA, the CDR3 is TGTGCCAGCAGCCGCACGAGGGTGACTGAAGCTTTCTTT.

This chain uses TRBV18 with TRBJ1-2; the D gene is possibly TRBD1 (6 bases). Trimming took 3 bases from V and 4 from J, leaving 12 bases between them. The CDR3 has 14 amino acids. Germline V CDR1 and CDR2: KGHSH, LQKENI. CDR3 coding DNA: TGTGCCAGCTCACCGGACAGCGTTAGCTATGGCTACACCTTC. Encoded protein: CASSPDSVSYGYTF. Combining the CDR3 with reference TRBV18 and TRBJ1-2 gives the whole variable domain NAGVMQNPRHLVRRRGQEARLRCSPMKGHSHVYWYRQLPEEGLKFMVYLQKENIIDESGMPKERFSAEFPKEGPSILRIQQVVRGDSAAYFCASSPDSVSYGYTFGSGTRLTVV.

The V call is TRBV6-5, the J call TRBJ2-2, with TRBD2 as a possible D gene (5 bases). V gave up 0 bases and J gave up 8 bases, with 10 bases separating them. The CDR3 contains 14 residues. Germline V gene lookup returns CDR1 MNHEY and CDR2 SVGAGI. CDR3 sequence: CASSYSRSGGELFF. As DNA, the CDR3 is TGTGCCAGCAGTTACTCCCGGTCGGGAGGGGAGCTGTTTTTT.

This sequence joins TRBV29-1 and TRBJ2-1, with D uncertain. CDR1 and CDR2 (germline): SQVTM, ANQGSEA. Between the trimmed V and J ends, which lost 7 bases and 1 base, there was a span of 11 bases. The CDR3 is made up of 13 amino acids. CDR3 sequence: CSGHERSYNEQFF. CDR3 bases: TGCAGCGGGCACGAAAGATCCTACAATGAGCAGTTCTTC.

The chain joins TRBV6-6 to TRBJ2-1; the D is unclear. The CDR3 sequence is 16 residues long. The germline CDR1 and CDR2 sequences are MNHNY and SVGAGI (reference sequence). V was trimmed by 6 bases and J by 0 bases, leaving 15 bases between them. In DNA, the CDR3 is TGTGCCAGCAGCCAAAGAGAGAAAAGCTCCTACAATGAGCAGTTCTTC. Protein product: CASSQREKSSYNEQFF.

The V call is TRBV10-3, the J call TRBJ2-1; 13 nucleotides line up with TRBD2. V trimming: 4 bases; J trimming: 8 bases; junction bases outside the gene matches: 11. Germline V CDR1 and CDR2: ENHRY, SYGVKD. The CDR3 runs 17 residues. The CDR3 reads CAISAGTSGKYRDEQFF. The CDR3 DNA is TGTGCCATCAGTGCCGGGACTAGCGGGAAGTACCGGGATGAGCAGTTCTTC.

The chain is built from TRBV5-1 and TRBJ1-6; perhaps TRBD1 as D (5 bases). Germline V CDR1 and CDR2: SGHRS, YFSETQ. This CDR3 region has 16 residues. V was cut by 0 bases and J by 3 bases, with 10 bases left in between. The CDR3 is CASSLGQGDYNSPLHF. The CDR3 DNA reads as TGCGCCAGCAGCTTGGGGCAGGGCGACTATAATTCACCCCTCCACTTT.

This clone was observed once. The J gene is TRBJ1-5, the V gene TRBV6-1, with D unclear. Germline V CDR1 and CDR2: MNHNS, SASEGT. V was pared by 0 bases and J by 4 bases, with 7 bases between. The CDR3 extends over 14 amino acids. The CDR3 loop reads CASSEAGLNQPQHF. The CDR3 DNA reads as TGTGCCAGCAGTGAAGCAGGACTGAATCAGCCCCAGCATTTT.

This clone has only one observation. The genes are TRBV7-9 and TRBJ1-1; TRBD1 aligns across 7 bases. The CDR3 loop spans 14 amino acids. Germline V gene data show CDR1 as SEHNR and CDR2 as FQNEAQ (reference sequence). Germline trimming cut 5 bases from V and 5 bases from J; bases unmatched to any gene: 8. CDR3 in amino acids: CASSPMTGRTEAFF. The CDR3 nucleotides are TGTGCCAGCAGCCCGATGACAGGGAGGACTGAAGCTTTCTTT. The full variable domain, completed using reference TRBV7-9 and TRBJ1-1, is DTGVSQNPRHKITKRGQNVTFRCDPISEHNRLYWYRQTLGQGPEFLTYFQNEAQLEKSRLLSDRFSAERPKGSFSTLEIQRTEQGDSAMYLCASSPMTGRTEAFFGQGTRLTVV.

The chain carries TRBV5-4 and TRBJ2-1; 9 bases map to TRBD2. The trim removed 0 bases at V and 9 bases at J, leaving 7 bases unmatched. Germline assignment: CDR1 SGHNT and CDR2 YYREEE (reference sequence). The CDR3 runs to 15 residues. The CDR3 loop is CASSLEASGNGEQFF. CDR3 nucleotide sequence: TGTGCCAGCAGCTTGGAGGCTAGCGGGAATGGTGAGCAGTTCTTC.

The V and J genes are TRBV5-1 and TRBJ1-1; 7 nucleotides agree with TRBD1. This CDR3 comprises 14 residues. The J segment lost 3 bases and the V segment lost 3 bases, leaving 5 bases of the junction unmatched. In germline, CDR1 is SGHRS, CDR2 YFSETQ. CDR3 in DNA: TGCGCCAGCAGCTCCGACAGGGTACACACTGAAGCTTTCTTT. Its protein product is CASSSDRVHTEAFF. Based on the CDR3 plus reference TRBV5-1 and TRBJ1-1, the full variable domain is KAGVTQTPRYLIKTRGQQVTLSCSPISGHRSVSWYQQTPGQGLQFLFEYFSETQRNKGNFPGRFSGRQFSNSRSEMNVSTLELGDSALYLCASSSDRVHTEAFFGQGTRLTVV.